These 25 T cell receptor beta chains were sequenced from one sample in a study of T-cell memory formation after mild COVID-19. One entry per CDR3 protein, called by TCRdb with MiXCR from the 5' RACE reads. Altogether approximately 250,000 distinct CDR3 sequences are present, about a sixth being singletons, with the ten largest covering 22%. Material for sequencing was PBMCs or a T cell subset sorted from them (not recorded which). These TCRs come from a man younger than 30 who had mild COVID-19 (a few samples of this study predate the infection). Cell type and time point are not known.

The chain is built from TRBV27 and TRBJ2-2; D gene unclear. Germline CDR1 MNHEY, CDR2 SMNVEV (reference sequence). V was cut by 4 bases and J by 4 bases, with 10 bases left in between. CDR3 length: 14 residues. The CDR3 bases are TGTGCCAGCAGTTGGCAGTACGGCACCGGGGAGCTGTTTTTT. It yields the protein CASSWQYGTGELFF.

V is TRBV5-1 and J is TRBJ2-7, with D perhaps given as TRBD1 or TRBD2 (6 bases each). Germline V CDR1 and CDR2: SGHRS, YFSETQ. CDR3 length: 14 amino acids. V was pared by 0 bases and J by 6 bases, with 13 bases between. The CDR3 sequence is CASSLGGEGGEQYF. The CDR3 DNA reads TGCGCCAGCAGCTTGGGAGGCGAGGGGGGCGAGCAGTACTTC.

This clonotype was recorded a few times. V usage is TRBV4-1 and J usage is TRBJ1-5; D is uncertain. The V and J ends lost 6 bases and 4 bases respectively, with 22 bases between them. There are 17 residues in the CDR3. CDR1 is MGHRA and CDR2 is YSYEKL in the germline V gene. The chain's CDR3 is CASRKGPTSGLNQPQHF. The CDR3 coding sequence is TGCGCCAGCAGGAAAGGCCCCACCTCGGGCCTGAATCAGCCCCAGCATTTT.

This clonotype has a count of ten or more. The rearrangement joins TRBV4-2 to TRBJ2-7; TRBD1 matches 7 bases. The CDR3 is made up of 15 amino acids. J gave up 3 bases and V 0 bases, and 5 bases lay outside the gene matches. The germline CDR1 and CDR2 sequences are LGHNA and YNFKEQ. CDR3: CASSQDTAGGYEQYF. The CDR3 DNA reads as TGTGCCAGCAGCCAAGATACGGCAGGGGGCTACGAGCAGTACTTC.

In this sample, this clonotype turned up many times. This chain uses TRBV6-2 or TRBV6-3 with TRBJ1-5; D gene uncertain. CDR3 length equals 13 residues. The V end was cut by 2 bases, the J end by 8 bases, with 10 bases between. Germline V gene lookup returns CDR1 MNHEY and CDR2 SVGEGT. This CDR3 reads CASSYRDQEPQHF. The DNA of the CDR3 is TGTGCCAGCAGTTACAGGGATCAAGAGCCCCAGCATTTT.

This clonotype was seen more than once but under ten times. The rearrangement joins TRBV20-1 to TRBJ1-5; a weak D match, TRBD1 (6 bases). In germline, CDR1 is DFQATT, CDR2 SNEGSKA (reference sequence). Between the trimmed V and J ends, which lost 3 bases and 0 bases, there was a span of 15 bases. CDR3 length: 16 amino acids. This chain's CDR3 is CSASGGPTGSNQPQHF. The CDR3 nucleotides read TGCAGTGCTAGTGGGGGCCCGACAGGTAGCAATCAGCCCCAGCATTTT.

This clonotype was seen repeatedly, ten times or more. The rearrangement uses TRBV5-1 and TRBJ2-2; TRBD2 matches 8 bases. V shed 4 bases, J shed 8 bases, and the junction held 7 bases outside the gene matches. The CDR3 is 14 residues long. Germline values: CDR1 SGHRS, CDR2 YFSETQ. CDR3 sequence: CASSRGGSPGELFF. The DNA of the CDR3 is TGCGCCAGCAGCCGGGGGGGTTCCCCTGGGGAGCTGTTTTTT.

CDR3 loop: CASSQQTGGRPNEQFF. For the CDR3, the DNA is TGTGCCAGCAGCCAACAAACTGGTGGCCGACCCAATGAGCAGTTCTTC. The chain is built from TRBV7-2 and TRBJ2-1; D ambiguous. V lost 5 bases and J lost 6, with 20 bases in between. Germline CDR1 reads SGHTA; CDR2 reads FQGNSA. The CDR3 length is 16 residues.

This sequence joins TRBV12-3 or TRBV12-4 and TRBJ2-1, with 12 bases fitting TRBD2. The ends lost 5 bases at V and 0 bases at J; junction bases unmatched: 8. The CDR3 is 18 residues long. In nucleotides, the CDR3 is TGTGCCAGCAGTGCACCCCTGACTAGCGGGGGCTCCTACAATGAGCAGTTCTTC. Translated, it gives CASSAPLTSGGSYNEQFF.

This clonotype was observed at least ten times. The chain recombines TRBV11-2 with TRBJ2-6, with 7 bases lining up with TRBD2. Looked up from germline, CDR1 is SGHAT and CDR2 is FQNNGV. Trimming removed 5 bases from V and 0 bases from J; junction bases left unmatched: 4. This CDR3 region has 16 residues. CDR3: CASSPGGNSGANVLTF. CDR3 DNA: TGTGCCAGCAGCCCCGGGGGGAACTCTGGGGCCAACGTCCTGACTTTC.

This clonotype was counted only a few times. The chain couples TRBV9 to TRBJ1-1; the D gene is possibly TRBD1 (6 bases). Germline CDR1 reads SGDLS; CDR2 reads YYNGEE. V lost 2 bases and J lost 8, with 13 bases in between. This CDR3 has 13 amino acids. In DNA form, the CDR3 reads TGTGCCAGCAGCGTTCGGGGGGCGGGAGAAGCTTTCTTT. As protein: CASSVRGAGEAFF.

The chain uses TRBV5-1 and TRBJ2-3; tentative D call: TRBD2 (5 bases). CDR3 length equals 15 residues. Trimming removed 2 bases at V and 1 base at J, with 11 bases between. The germline V gene has CDR1 SGHRS and CDR2 YFSETQ. The CDR3 nucleotides are TGCGCCAGCAGCTTCGAAACCGGGGGCACAGATACGCAGTATTTT. This codes for CASSFETGGTDTQYF.

This clonotype was seen only a few times. V gene TRBV7-2 combines with J gene TRBJ1-6; D unclear. V lost 4 bases and J lost 9, with 13 bases in between. Germline-derived CDR1 and CDR2 are SGHTA and FQGNSA. CDR3 size: 14 residues. CDR3 sequence: CASSSSQGVSPLHF. CDR3 coding DNA: TGTGCCAGCAGCTCCTCGCAAGGAGTTTCACCCCTCCACTTT.

There are a few counts of this clonotype. The chain employs TRBV7-7 and TRBJ2-3; possible D gene TRBD2, 6 bases. Trimming took 1 base from V and 6 from J, leaving 11 bases between them. This CDR3 is 14 amino acids long. Germline assignment: CDR1 SSHAT and CDR2 FNYEAQ (reference sequence). The CDR3 DNA reads as TGTGCCAGCAGCTTAGACCGGGGAGGTGATACGCAGTATTTT. Protein product: CASSLDRGGDTQYF.

The rearrangement joins TRBV7-9 to TRBJ2-3; 7 bases line up with TRBD2. CDR1 and CDR2 from the germline V gene are SEHNR and FQNEAQ (reference sequence). The CDR3 runs to 14 residues. The ends lost 6 bases at V and 6 bases at J; junction bases unmatched: 9. The CDR3 is CASRSYGGFDTQYF. CDR3 bases: TGTGCCAGCAGATCCTACGGGGGGTTTGATACGCAGTATTTT.

This clonotype was counted a few times. CDR3 bases: TGTGCCAGCTCACCGGGGCAGCGTGGGGAGACCCAGTACTTC. Encoded protein: CASSPGQRGETQYF. The genes are TRBV18 and TRBJ2-5, with a weak D call TRBD1 (5 bases). The CDR3 totals 14 residues. V was clipped by 3 bases and J by 5 bases, with 13 bases between them. CDR1 and CDR2 from the germline V gene are KGHSH and LQKENI.

The gene calls are TRBV18 and TRBJ2-7; 7 bases agree with TRBD1. Germline V gene data show CDR1 as KGHSH and CDR2 as LQKENI. The CDR3 consists of 19 residues. J gave up 5 bases and V 2 bases, and 21 bases lay outside the gene matches. CDR3 nucleotide sequence: TGTGCCAGCTCACCAACGGCGGACAGGCGACCATCCTTTGGAGACGAGCAGTACTTC. Encoded protein: CASSPTADRRPSFGDEQYF.

This clonotype turned up a few times. Here the CDR3 reads CASKDSGPGTQYF. The CDR3 nucleotides are TGTGCCAGCAAAGACTCAGGGCCGGGGACCCAGTACTTC. This chain uses TRBV2 with TRBJ2-5; D might be TRBD1 (5 bases). Trimming removed 7 bases at V and 7 bases at J, with 16 bases between. The CDR3 length is 13 residues. In germline, CDR1 is SNHLY, CDR2 FYNNEI.

The chain uses TRBV7-3 and TRBJ2-3; 9 bases map to TRBD1. V was pared by 1 base and J by 6 bases, with 11 bases of the junction left unmatched. CDR1 is SGHTA, CDR2 FQGTGA, per germline. The CDR3 sequence is 17 residues long. The CDR3 region is CASSLIGWDRARDTQYF. The CDR3 nucleotides are TGTGCCAGCAGCTTAATCGGTTGGGACAGGGCCCGGGATACGCAGTATTTT.

At least ten counts were recorded for this clonotype. This chain joins TRBV28 and TRBJ2-2; D possibly corresponds to TRBD1 (6 bases). The CDR3 has 16 residues. In germline, CDR1 is MDHEN, CDR2 SYDVKM. V was trimmed by 3 bases and J by 1 base, leaving 12 bases between them. The CDR3 here is CASSFVGAKNTGELFF. In DNA, the CDR3 is TGTGCCAGCAGTTTTGTGGGGGCGAAGAACACCGGGGAGCTGTTTTTT.

This clonotype was seen only a few times. J is TRBJ1-2 and V is TRBV7-8, with 9 bases lining up with TRBD1. Germline assignment: CDR1 SGHVS and CDR2 FQNEAQ. Losses at the gene ends were 2 bases for V and 5 bases for J; bases not matched to a gene: 9. The CDR3 covers 16 residues. CDR3 DNA: TGTGCCAGCAGCTTACATCGCTCGACAGGGGGTTATGGCTACACCTTC. Encoded protein: CASSLHRSTGGYGYTF.

V and J are TRBV29-1 and TRBJ1-2; possible D gene TRBD1, 6 bases. Deletions cut 4 bases from V and 0 bases from J, with 9 bases between. This CDR3 is built from 13 residues. The germline CDR1 and CDR2 sequences are SQVTM and ANQGSEA. As DNA, the CDR3 is TGCAGCGTTGCCGGACAGACTAACTATGGCTACACCTTC. As protein: CSVAGQTNYGYTF. Drawing the rest from reference TRBV29-1 and TRBJ1-2, the complete variable domain is SAVISQKPSRDICQRGTSLTIQCQVDSQVTMMFWYRQQPGQSLTLIATANQGSEATYESGFVIDKFPISRPNLTFSTLTVSNMSPEDSSIYLCSVAGQTNYGYTFGSGTRLTVV.

The J gene is TRBJ2-1, the V gene TRBV7-3, with D perhaps matching TRBD1 or TRBD2 (7 bases each). The CDR3 has 14 residues. Looked up from germline, CDR1 is SGHTA and CDR2 is FQGTGA. With 5 bases removed from V and 6 bases from J, the gap between germline ends came to 14 bases. The CDR3 nucleotides read TGTGCCAGCAGCCTCGCAGGGGGGGGCAATGAGCAGTTCTTC. This encodes CASSLAGGGNEQFF.

Ten or more counts support this clonotype. V gene TRBV7-9 combines with J gene TRBJ2-2; D not certain. The length of the CDR3 is 12 residues. V dropped 5 bases and J dropped 6 bases, with 7 bases sitting between them. Germline-derived CDR1 and CDR2 are SEHNR and FQNEAQ (reference sequence). CDR3 loop: CASSPRAGELFF. In nucleotides, the CDR3 is TGTGCCAGCAGCCCCCGCGCCGGGGAGCTGTTTTTT. Based on the CDR3 plus reference TRBV7-9 and TRBJ2-2, the full variable domain is DTGVSQNPRHKITKRGQNVTFRCDPISEHNRLYWYRQTLGQGPEFLTYFQNEAQLEKSRLLSDRFSAERPKGSFSTLEIQRTEQGDSAMYLCASSPRAGELFFGEGSRLTVL.

This clonotype has a handful of counts. The chain uses TRBV20-1 and TRBJ2-7, with unresolved D. V was cut by 1 base and J by 0 bases, with 7 bases left in between. The CDR3 sequence is 13 residues long. Germline CDR1 is DFQATT and CDR2 is SNEGSKA (reference sequence). The CDR3 sequence is CSARGPFSYEQYV. CDR3 in DNA: TGCAGTGCTAGAGGGCCGTTCTCCTACGAGCAGTACGTC.